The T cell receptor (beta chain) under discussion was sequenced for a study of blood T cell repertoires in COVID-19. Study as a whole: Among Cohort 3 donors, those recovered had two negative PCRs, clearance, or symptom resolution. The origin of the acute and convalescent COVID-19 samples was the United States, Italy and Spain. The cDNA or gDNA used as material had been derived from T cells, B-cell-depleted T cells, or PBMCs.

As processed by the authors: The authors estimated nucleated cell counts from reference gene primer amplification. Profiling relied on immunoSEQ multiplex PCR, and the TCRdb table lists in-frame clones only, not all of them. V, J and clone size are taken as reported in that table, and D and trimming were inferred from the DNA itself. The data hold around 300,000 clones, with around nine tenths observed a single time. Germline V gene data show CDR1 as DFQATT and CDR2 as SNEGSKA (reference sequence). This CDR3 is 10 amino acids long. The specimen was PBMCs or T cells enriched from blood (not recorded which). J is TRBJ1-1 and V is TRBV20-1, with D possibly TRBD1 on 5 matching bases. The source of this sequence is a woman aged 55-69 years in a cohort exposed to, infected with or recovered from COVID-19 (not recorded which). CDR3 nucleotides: TGCAGCATACAGGTTGTTGAAGCTTTCTTT. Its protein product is CSIQVVEAFF.